The T cell receptor beta chain under discussion was sequenced for a study of control samples from healthy donors and cancer patients. The ends lost 8 bases at V and 3 bases at J; junction bases unmatched: 5. There are 15 residues in the CDR3. CDR1 MNHEY and CDR2 SVGAGI come from the germline V gene. Sequencing used immunoSEQ multiplex PCR; TCRdb keeps in-frame clones, though not all of them. The sample includes 190,000 or so clones, roughly 93% of them seen just once. This clone was detected once. Sample: blood. The receptor was derived from a man younger than 35 in good health. The gene calls are TRBV6-5 and TRBJ2-2, with TRBD2 matching 11 bases. CDR3 nucleotide sequence: TGTGCCAGCGGAGGGACTAGCGGTTACACCGGGGAGCTGTTTTTT. Translating gives CASGGTSGYTGELFF.